The present entry profiles one TCR beta chain with its context. CDR1 and CDR2 (germline): SGHVS, FQNEAQ. The CDR3 is 16 residues long. V was cut by 1 base and J by 3 bases, with 12 bases left in between. This sample stems from a study of shared clonotypes between healthy human individuals. Some clones are missing from TCRdb's copy, which holds only in-frame ones; the method was immunoSEQ multiplex PCR. The data show over a million clones, about 96% seen once. The source of this sequence is a man aged 30-40 years in good health. The chain uses TRBV7-8 and TRBJ2-2; no definite D call. The sequenced material came from naive CD4+ T cells sorted from blood. Subset described: CD45RA+ positively selected. CDR3 DNA sequence: TGTGCCAGCAGCTTAGGTCTTCTTTGGGACACCGGGGAGCTGTTTTTT. Encoded protein: CASSLGLLWDTGELFF.